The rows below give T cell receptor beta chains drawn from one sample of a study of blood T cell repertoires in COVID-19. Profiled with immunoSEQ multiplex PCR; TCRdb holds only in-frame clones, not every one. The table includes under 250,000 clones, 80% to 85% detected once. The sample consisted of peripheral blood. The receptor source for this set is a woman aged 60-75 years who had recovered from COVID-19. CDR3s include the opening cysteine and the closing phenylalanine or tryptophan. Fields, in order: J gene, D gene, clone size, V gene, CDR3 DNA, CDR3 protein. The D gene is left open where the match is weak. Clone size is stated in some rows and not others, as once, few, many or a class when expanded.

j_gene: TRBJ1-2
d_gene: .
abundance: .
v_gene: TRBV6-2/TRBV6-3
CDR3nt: TGTGCCAGCAGCAAACAGGGCCACTATGGCTACACCTTC
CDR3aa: CASSKQGHYGYTF

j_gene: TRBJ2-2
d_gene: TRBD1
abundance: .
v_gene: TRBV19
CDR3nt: TGTGCCAGTAGTACCCACGGGACAGGGCCCACCGGGGAGCTGTTTTTT
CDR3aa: CASSTHGTGPTGELFF

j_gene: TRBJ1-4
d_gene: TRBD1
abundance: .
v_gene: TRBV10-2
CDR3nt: TGCGCCAGCAGTGAGCAGGGGGTGGTCGAAAAACTGTTTTTT
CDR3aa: CASSEQGVVEKLFF

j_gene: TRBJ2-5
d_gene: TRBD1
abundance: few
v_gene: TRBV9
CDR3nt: TGTGCCAGCAGCGCGCAGGGGGCCCTGAAAGGGACCCAGTACTTC
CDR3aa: CASSAQGALKGTQYF

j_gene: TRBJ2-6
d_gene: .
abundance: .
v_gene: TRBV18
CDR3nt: TGTGCCAGCTCACCGGGAGGAACTGGGGCCAACGTCCTGACTTTC
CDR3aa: CASSPGGTGANVLTF

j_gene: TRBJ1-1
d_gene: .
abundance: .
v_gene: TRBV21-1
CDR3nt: TGTGCCAGCAGCATCTCTCTCGGGACAGGGTCTACAATGAACACTGAAGCTTTCTTT
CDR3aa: CASSISLGTGSTMNTEAFF

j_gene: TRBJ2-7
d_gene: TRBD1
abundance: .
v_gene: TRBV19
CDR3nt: TGTGCCAGCAAAGCTAGGACAGGGTTAAACGAGCAGTACTTC
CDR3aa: CASKARTGLNEQYF

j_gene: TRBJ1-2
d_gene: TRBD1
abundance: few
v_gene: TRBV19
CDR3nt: TGTGCCAGTAGTAGGACAGGGGAAACAATCTATGGCTACACCTTC
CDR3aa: CASSRTGETIYGYTF

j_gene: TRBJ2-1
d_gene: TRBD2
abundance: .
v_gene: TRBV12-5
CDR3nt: TGTGCTAGTGGTTTGGCGCCGACTAGCGGGGGTTACAATGAGCAGTTCTTC
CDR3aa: CASGLAPTSGGYNEQFF

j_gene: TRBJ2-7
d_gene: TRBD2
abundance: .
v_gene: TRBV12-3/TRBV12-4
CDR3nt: TGTGCCAGCAGCCTAGCGGGGACCTACGAGCAGTACTTC
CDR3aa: CASSLAGTYEQYF

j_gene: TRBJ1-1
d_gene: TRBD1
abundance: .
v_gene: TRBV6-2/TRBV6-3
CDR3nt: TGTGCCAGCAGTTACCCCGGACAGGGAAGGACTGAAGCTTTCTTT
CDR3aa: CASSYPGQGRTEAFF

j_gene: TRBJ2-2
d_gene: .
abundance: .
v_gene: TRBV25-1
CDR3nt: TGTGCCAGCAGTGAATTGTTTGAGGGGGAGCTGTTTTTT
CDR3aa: CASSELFEGELFF

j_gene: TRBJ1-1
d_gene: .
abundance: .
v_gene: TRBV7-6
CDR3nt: TGTGCCAGCAGCTTAGCTTCGGCGGGGCTCGGCGGTGAAGCTTTCTTT
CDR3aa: CASSLASAGLGGEAFF

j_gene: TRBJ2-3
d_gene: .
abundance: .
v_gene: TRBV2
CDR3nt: TGTGCCAGCAAAGTCAGGGATACGCAGTATTTT
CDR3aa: CASKVRDTQYF

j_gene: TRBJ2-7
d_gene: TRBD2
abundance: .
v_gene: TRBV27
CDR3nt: TGTGCCAGCAGTTTGGAGGGACTAGCGGGGGGAACCTACGAGCAGTACTTC
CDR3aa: CASSLEGLAGGTYEQYF

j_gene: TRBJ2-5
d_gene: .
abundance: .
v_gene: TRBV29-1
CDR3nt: TGCAGCGTTGCCCGGGGACTGGGAATAGCGGAGACCCAGTACTTC
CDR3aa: CSVARGLGIAETQYF

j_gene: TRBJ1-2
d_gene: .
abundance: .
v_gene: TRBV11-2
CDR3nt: TGTGCCAGCAGCTTATCCGTCAGTGATGGCTACACCTTC
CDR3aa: CASSLSVSDGYTF

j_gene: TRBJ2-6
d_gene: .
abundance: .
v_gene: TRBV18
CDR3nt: TGTGCCAGCTCACCTAGGTCCGGGGCTGGGGCCAACGTCCTGACTTTC
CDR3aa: CASSPRSGAGANVLTF

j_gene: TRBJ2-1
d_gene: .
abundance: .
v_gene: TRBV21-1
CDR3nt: TGTGCCAGCAGCAATATCGCTGTCAGCTCCTACAATGAGCAGTTCTTC
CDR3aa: CASSNIAVSSYNEQFF

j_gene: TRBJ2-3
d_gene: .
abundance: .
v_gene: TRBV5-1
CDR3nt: TGCGCCAGCAGCTTTAGCGGCGCGGGGGATACGCAGTATTTT
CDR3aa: CASSFSGAGDTQYF

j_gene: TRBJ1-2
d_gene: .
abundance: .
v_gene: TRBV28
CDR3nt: TGTGCCAGCAGTGGGACGGGGGGCTATGGCTACACCTTC
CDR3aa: CASSGTGGYGYTF

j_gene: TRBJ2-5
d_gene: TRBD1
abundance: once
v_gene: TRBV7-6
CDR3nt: TGTGCCAGCAGCTTAGCTCGAGGGACAGGTGCTTGGACCCAGTACTTC
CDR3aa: CASSLARGTGAWTQYF

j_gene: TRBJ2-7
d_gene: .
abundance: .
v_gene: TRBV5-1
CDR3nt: TGCGCCAGCAGCCCATCTGACAGCTACGAGCAGTACTTC
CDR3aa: CASSPSDSYEQYF

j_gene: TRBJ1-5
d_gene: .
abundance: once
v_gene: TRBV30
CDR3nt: TGTGCCTGGACCAGGGGTATCAATCAGCCCCAGCATTTT
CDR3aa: CAWTRGINQPQHF

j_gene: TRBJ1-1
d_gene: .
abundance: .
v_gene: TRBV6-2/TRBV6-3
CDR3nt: TGTGCCAGCAGTTACCTTGCAGGGGCAGGGACTGAAGCTTTCTTT
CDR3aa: CASSYLAGAGTEAFF

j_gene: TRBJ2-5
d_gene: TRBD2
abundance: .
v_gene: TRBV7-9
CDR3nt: TGTGCCAGCAGCTTAGCACCCACTAGCGGCAACCAAGAGACCCAGTACTTC
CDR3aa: CASSLAPTSGNQETQYF

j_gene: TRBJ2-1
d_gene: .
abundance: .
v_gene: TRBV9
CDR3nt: TGTGCCAGCAGCGCCGCCAACTATGAGCAGTTCTTC
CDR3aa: CASSAANYEQFF

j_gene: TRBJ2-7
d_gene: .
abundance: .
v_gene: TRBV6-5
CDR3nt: TGTGCCAGCAGTTACACACAAGGCCGTGGCGGCTACGAGCAGTACTTC
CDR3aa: CASSYTQGRGGYEQYF

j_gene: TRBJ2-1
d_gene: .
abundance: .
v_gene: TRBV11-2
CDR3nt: TGTGCCAGCAGCTTAACCCTGGGGGGTCAGGGTGAGCAGTTCTTC
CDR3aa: CASSLTLGGQGEQFF

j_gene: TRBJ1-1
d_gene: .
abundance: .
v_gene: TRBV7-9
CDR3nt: TGTGCCAGCAGCGGCAACTGGGGGGGAACTGAAGCTTTCTTT
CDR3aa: CASSGNWGGTEAFF

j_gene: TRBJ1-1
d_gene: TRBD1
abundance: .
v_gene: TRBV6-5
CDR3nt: TGTGCCAGCAGCTCTACCGGGACAGGGGACACTGAAGCTTTCTTT
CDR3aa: CASSSTGTGDTEAFF

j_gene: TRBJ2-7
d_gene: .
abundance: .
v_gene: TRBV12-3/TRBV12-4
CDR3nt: TGTGCCAGCAGTCCCGACATCTCCTACGAGCAGTACTTC
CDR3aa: CASSPDISYEQYF

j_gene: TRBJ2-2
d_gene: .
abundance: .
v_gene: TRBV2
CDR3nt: TGTGCCAGCAGTGACTTACGAAGAGGGTATATCGGGGAGCTGTTTTTT
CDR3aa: CASSDLRRGYIGELFF

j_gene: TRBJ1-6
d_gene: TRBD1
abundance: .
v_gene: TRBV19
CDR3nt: TGTGCCAGTAGTGCCCGACCGGGACAGGGGGTTGATAATTCACCCCTCCACTTT
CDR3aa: CASSARPGQGVDNSPLHF

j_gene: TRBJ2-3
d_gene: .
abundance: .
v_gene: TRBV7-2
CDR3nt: TGTGCCAGCAGCCCCACCCCTACAGAATTCACAGATACGCAGTATTTT
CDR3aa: CASSPTPTEFTDTQYF

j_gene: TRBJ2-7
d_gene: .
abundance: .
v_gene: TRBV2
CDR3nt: TGTGCCAGCAGGCAGACTTTTAGCTCCTACGAGCAGTACTTC
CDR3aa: CASRQTFSSYEQYF

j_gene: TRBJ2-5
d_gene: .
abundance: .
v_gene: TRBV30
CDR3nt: TGTGCCTGGAGTGTAGGGGCGGGACTTCAAGAGACCCAGTACTTC
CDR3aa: CAWSVGAGLQETQYF

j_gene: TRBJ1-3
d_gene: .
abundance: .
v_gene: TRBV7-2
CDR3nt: TGTGCCAGCAGCGATCAGCCTACAGGGTCTGGAAACACCATATATTTT
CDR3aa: CASSDQPTGSGNTIYF

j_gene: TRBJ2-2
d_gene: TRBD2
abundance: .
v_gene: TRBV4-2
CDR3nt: TGTGCCAGCAGCCAATCACTAGCGGGGGCGAACACCGGGGAGCTGTTTTTT
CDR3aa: CASSQSLAGANTGELFF

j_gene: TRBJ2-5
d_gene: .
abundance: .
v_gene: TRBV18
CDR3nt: TGTGCCAGCTCACCACCAGGACTAAGAAACCAAGAGACCCAGTACTTC
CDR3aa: CASSPPGLRNQETQYF

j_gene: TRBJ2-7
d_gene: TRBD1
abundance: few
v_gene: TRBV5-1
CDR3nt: TGCGCCAGCAGCTTGAACCCCGGGACAGGGGCCGAGCAGTACTTC
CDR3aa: CASSLNPGTGAEQYF

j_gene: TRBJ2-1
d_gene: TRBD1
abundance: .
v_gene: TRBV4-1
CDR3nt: TGCGCCAGCAGCCAAAGTCCAGGGGGTATCTACAATGAGCAGTTCTTC
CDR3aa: CASSQSPGGIYNEQFF

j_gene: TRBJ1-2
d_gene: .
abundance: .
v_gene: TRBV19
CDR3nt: TGTGCCAGTAGTATAGGAGGTAGTGGAAACTATGGCTACACCTTC
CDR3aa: CASSIGGSGNYGYTF

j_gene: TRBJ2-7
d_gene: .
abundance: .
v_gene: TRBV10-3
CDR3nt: TGTGCCATCAGTGATGCAGGTGCAGGAGGGATCGAGCAGTACTTC
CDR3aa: CAISDAGAGGIEQYF

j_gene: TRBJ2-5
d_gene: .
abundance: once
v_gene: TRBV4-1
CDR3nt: TGCGCCAGCAGCCAAAGCCCACGGGACTTTCGAGAGACCCAGTACTTC
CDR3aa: CASSQSPRDFRETQYF

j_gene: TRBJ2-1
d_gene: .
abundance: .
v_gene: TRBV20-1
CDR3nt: TGCAGTGCTAGTAGCCAGGGGACCTACAATGAGCAGTTCTTC
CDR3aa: CSASSQGTYNEQFF

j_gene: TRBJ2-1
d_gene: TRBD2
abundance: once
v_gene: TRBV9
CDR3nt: TGTGCCAGCAGCGGGACTAGAGGCAATGAGCAGTTCTTC
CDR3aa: CASSGTRGNEQFF

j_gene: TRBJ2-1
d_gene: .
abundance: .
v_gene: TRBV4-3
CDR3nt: TGCGCCAGCAGCCAAGAGAGGCAATCCTACAATGAGCAGTTCTTC
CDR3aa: CASSQERQSYNEQFF

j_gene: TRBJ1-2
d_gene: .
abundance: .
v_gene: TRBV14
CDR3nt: TGTGCCAGCAGCCCCAACAGGAATAACTATGGCTACACCTTC
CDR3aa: CASSPNRNNYGYTF

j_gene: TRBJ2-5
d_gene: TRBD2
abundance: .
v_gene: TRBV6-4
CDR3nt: TGTGCCAGCCTTAGACTCCTAGCGGGGGGCCCAGAGACCCAGTACTTC
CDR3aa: CASLRLLAGGPETQYF

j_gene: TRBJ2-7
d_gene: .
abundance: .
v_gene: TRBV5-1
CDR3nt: TGCGCCAGCAGCGGCCAGGGGTACCCCTACGAGCAGTACTTC
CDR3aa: CASSGQGYPYEQYF

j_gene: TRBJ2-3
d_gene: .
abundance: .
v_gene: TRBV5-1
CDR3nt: TGCGCCAGCAGCTCTTCCACAGATACGCAGTATTTT
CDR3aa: CASSSSTDTQYF